This T cell receptor (beta chain) was captured in a study of cytomegalovirus exposure and HLA in healthy donors. Profiled with immunoSEQ multiplex PCR; TCRdb holds only in-frame clones, not every one. The repertoire holds 190,000 or so clones, with roughly 84% as singletons. Per germline, CDR1 PRHDT and CDR2 FYEKMQ (reference sequence). The CDR3 has 16 residues. V lost 3 bases and J lost 8; bases outside the gene matches: 12. Sequenced sample: PBMCs. This rearrangement joins TRBV13 to TRBJ2-3; 9 nucleotides match TRBD2. This TCR derives from a young woman in good health and CMV-seropositive. The CDR3: CASSLGSGGVKGTQYF. The CDR3 DNA reads TGTGCCAGCAGCTTGGGTAGCGGGGGAGTTAAGGGTACGCAGTATTTT. Filled out from reference TRBV13 and TRBJ2-3, the complete variable domain reads AAGVIQSPRHLIKEKRETATLKCYPIPRHDTVYWYQQGPGQDPQFLISFYEKMQSDKGSIPDRFSAQQFSDYHSELNMSSLELGDSALYFCASSLGSGGVKGTQYFGPGTRLTVL.